A single sample is the source of the 30 T cell receptor beta chains below, sequenced in a study of T cells in Graves' hyperthyroidism and ophthalmopathy. The source material, RNA transcripts, was used to amplify TCR beta CDR3 regions. First-round RT-PCR targeting the TCR CDR3 was performed with the HTBI primer set. TCRdb reprocessed the multiplex PCR reads via MiXCR and lists one record per CDR3 protein. The sample records about 720,000 distinct CDR3 sequences, about 15% being singletons. The sample comprised blood. These TCRs come from a man between 18 and 35 years old with Graves' hyperthyroidism.

The genes are TRBV7-2 and TRBJ2-1; D unresolved. The germline V gene has CDR1 SGHTA and CDR2 FQGNSA. Trimming left V 4 bases short and J 9 bases short, with 10 bases between. The CDR3 contains 12 residues. This chain's CDR3 is CTSSSASVEQFF. CDR3 coding DNA: TGTACCAGCAGCTCCGCGTCCGTTGAGCAGTTCTTC.

This clonotype was observed many times. This rearrangement joins TRBV28 to TRBJ1-5, with a tentative D call TRBD1 (6 bases). The CDR3 length is 11 residues. CDR1 is MDHEN and CDR2 is SYDVKM in the germline V gene. Trimming took off 3 bases at V and 12 bases at J, with 9 bases between the two ends. The CDR3 region has the DNA TGTGCCAGCAGTTTGAGGGGACACCAGCATTTT. It codes for CASSLRGHQHF.

The chain employs TRBV30 and TRBJ2-1; D not certain. This CDR3 region has 12 residues. Germline V gives CDR1 GTSNPN, CDR2 SVGIG (reference sequence). The V and J ends lost 3 bases and 3 bases respectively, with 6 bases between them. In DNA, the CDR3 is TGTGCCTGGAGCCCGGTCTACAATGAGCAGTTCTTC. Protein product: CAWSPVYNEQFF.

This clonotype was detected ten times or more. This rearrangement joins TRBV20-1 to TRBJ1-4; the D gene is possibly TRBD1 (6 bases). The CDR3 spans 14 residues. The germline gives CDR1 DFQATT, CDR2 SNEGSKA (reference sequence). With 6 bases removed from V and 6 bases from J, the gap between germline ends came to 17 bases. As DNA, the CDR3 is TGCAGTGCGCCTCGAAAAGGGGGTTATGAAAAACTGTTTTTT. Translation gives CSAPRKGGYEKLFF.

This clonotype was counted a few times. This rearrangement joins TRBV4-2 to TRBJ2-7; 9 bases are a match to TRBD2. The J segment lost 0 bases and the V segment lost 4 bases, leaving 7 bases of the junction unmatched. CDR3 length equals 16 residues. The germline gives CDR1 LGHNA, CDR2 YNFKEQ. The DNA of the CDR3 is TGTGCCAGCAGCCCAGGCGGCGGGAGGGCCTCCTACGAGCAGTACTTC. Its protein product is CASSPGGGRASYEQYF.

This clonotype was detected many times. V gene TRBV18 combines with J gene TRBJ1-6; D unresolved. V lost 5 bases to trimming and J lost 8 bases, with 13 bases between them. The germline CDR1 and CDR2 sequences are KGHSH and LQKENI. The CDR3 extends over 14 amino acids. CDR3 loop: CASSSGDFYSPLHF. DNA for the CDR3: TGTGCCAGCTCAAGCGGTGACTTTTATTCACCCCTCCACTTT.

The J gene is TRBJ2-7, the V gene TRBV7-2; perhaps TRBD2 as D (5 bases). Germline CDR1 reads SGHTA; CDR2 reads FQGNSA. CDR3 length: 14 amino acids. Trimming shortened V by 5 bases and J by 3 bases, and 14 bases separated the two germline ends. CDR3 DNA: TGTGCCAGCAGCCCGCAGCGGACCTACTACGAGCAGTACTTC. This gives the protein CASSPQRTYYEQYF.

This clonotype was seen a few times. The chain uses TRBV24-1 and TRBJ2-1; a possible D gene is TRBD2 (6 bases). Germline CDR1 reads KGHDR; CDR2 reads SFDVKD. The CDR3 runs to 13 residues. The V end was cut by 3 bases, the J end by 9 bases, with 11 bases between. CDR3 region: CATSDRTNGEQFF. The CDR3 DNA follows: TGTGCCACCAGTGATCGGACTAATGGTGAGCAGTTCTTC.

This chain uses TRBV19 with TRBJ1-5; D is unclear. Germline values: CDR1 LNHDA, CDR2 SQIVND (reference sequence). Between the trimmed V and J ends, which lost 3 bases and 5 bases, there was a span of 14 bases. The CDR3 sequence is 15 residues long. The chain's CDR3 is CASSIRWGADQPQHF. The CDR3 DNA reads TGTGCCAGTAGTATCCGGTGGGGAGCGGATCAGCCCCAGCATTTT.

J is TRBJ1-1 and V is TRBV4-2; D unclear. CDR3 length equals 15 residues. Germline V gene sequence: CDR1 LGHNA, CDR2 YNFKEQ. Trimming took off 1 base at V and 0 bases at J, with 9 bases between the two ends. The DNA for the CDR3 is TGTGCCAGCAGCCAAGGGACCGAGATGAACACTGAAGCTTTCTTT. Amino acid sequence: CASSQGTEMNTEAFF.

About this clonotype: This may arise from a read error, as a much more abundant clone is one base away. The chain is built from TRBV13 and TRBJ2-3; 10 bases match TRBD1. The DNA matches TRBJ1-5 better at its end, which makes the J call doubtful. Looked up from germline, CDR1 is PRHDT and CDR2 is FYEKMQ (reference sequence). This CDR3 is built from 20 residues. CDR3 sequence: CASSLWDRGTDRGSADTQHF. The CDR3 nucleotides read TGTGCCAGCAGCTTATGGGACAGGGGAACGGACCGAGGATCAGCAGATACGCAGCATTTT.

This clonotype was counted at least ten times. This chain uses TRBV15 with TRBJ2-1; 9 bases are shared with TRBD1. CDR1 and CDR2 from the germline V gene are LNHNV and YYDKDF (reference sequence). V shed 3 bases and J 8 bases; nucleotides not matched to a gene: 5. The CDR3 length is 14 residues. The CDR3, as DNA: TGTGCCACCAGCAGGGGGACAGGGAGGTATGAGCAGTTCTTC. Residues: CATSRGTGRYEQFF. Combining the CDR3 with reference TRBV15 and TRBJ2-1 gives the whole variable domain DAMVIQNPRYQVTQFGKPVTLSCSQTLNHNVMYWYQQKSSQAPKLLFHYYDKDFNNEADTPDNFQSRRPNTSFCFLDIRSPGLGDTAMYLCATSRGTGRYEQFFGPGTRLTVL.

Points on this clonotype: A much larger clone differs from this one at a single base, so this may be a read error. The chain recombines TRBV12-3 or TRBV12-4 with TRBJ1-1; D remains unclear. This CDR3 is built from 12 residues. The chain's CDR3 is CAGRLPGTEAFF. DNA of the CDR3: TGTGCCGGCAGACTTCCTGGCACTGAAGCTTTCTTT.

This clonotype was seen a single time. The chain is built from TRBV28 and TRBJ1-4; D is uncertain. The CDR3 is made up of 13 amino acids. Per the germline V gene, CDR1 is MDHEN and CDR2 is SYDVKM. The germline V and J ends were trimmed by 0 bases and 6 bases, with 5 bases remaining between them. CDR3 in amino acids: CASSLWSDEKLFF. CDR3 sequence (DNA): TGTGCCAGCAGTTTATGGTCGGATGAAAAACTGTTTTTT.

This clonotype was counted only a few times. This chain joins TRBV29-1 and TRBJ2-1, with TRBD2 matching over 11 bases. This CDR3 comprises 16 residues. Germline V gene data show CDR1 as SQVTM and CDR2 as ANQGSEA. V trimming: 6 bases; J trimming: 6 bases; junction bases outside the gene matches: 13. The CDR3 spells CSVDGTSGPWSNEQFF. As DNA, the CDR3 is TGCAGCGTGGACGGGACTAGCGGACCCTGGAGCAATGAGCAGTTCTTC.

This clonotype was seen a few times. This rearrangement joins TRBV6-2 or TRBV6-3 to TRBJ2-3, with D unresolved. From germline, CDR1 is MNHEY and CDR2 SVGEGT. The CDR3 is 14 amino acids. V was shortened by 4 bases and J by 6 bases, with 14 bases between the two germline ends. The CDR3 DNA is TGTGCCAGCAGTTCGGCCGGACCTAGGGATACGCAGTATTTT. Translating it yields CASSSAGPRDTQYF.

The chain joins TRBV6-1 to TRBJ1-5; weak D call: TRBD1 (5 bases). Germline values: CDR1 MNHNS, CDR2 SASEGT. Trimming took 6 bases from V and 7 from J, leaving 13 bases between them. The CDR3 loop spans 13 amino acids. Written as DNA, the CDR3 is TGTGCCAGCAGAAGGGACCTTTGGCAGCCCCAGCATTTT. Translated, it gives CASRRDLWQPQHF.

A note on this clonotype: It may be a read error: a sequence one base away is much more abundant. The chain has TRBV28 and TRBJ1-1; unclear D gene. The germline CDR1 and CDR2 sequences are MDHEN and SYDVKM. V dropped 3 bases and J dropped 5 bases, with 7 bases sitting between them. The CDR3 extends over 12 amino acids. The CDR3 DNA reads as TGTGCCAGCAGTTTTTGGTGGACTGAAGCTTTCTTT. This translates into CASSFWWTEAFF.

This rearrangement joins TRBV18 to TRBJ1-1, with D perhaps TRBD1 (5 bases). This CDR3 has 14 residues. Germline V CDR1 and CDR2: KGHSH, LQKENI. The V gene lost 3 bases and the J gene lost 5 bases, with 13 bases spanning the gap. CDR3 region: CASSPGVSGTEAFF. CDR3 bases: TGTGCCAGCTCACCGGGGGTTTCGGGGACTGAAGCTTTCTTT.

This clonotype was detected ten times or more. The V and J genes are TRBV6-1 and TRBJ2-3; TRBD2 is a possible D gene (5 bases). The V end lost 6 bases, the J end lost 2 bases, and 6 bases lay between the germline ends. This CDR3 spans 12 amino acids. From germline, CDR1 is MNHNS and CDR2 SASEGT. CDR3 nucleotides: TGTGCCAGCAGAGCGGTCACAGATACGCAGTATTTT. This encodes CASRAVTDTQYF.

This clonotype was found many times. The chain combines TRBV20-1 with TRBJ2-1, with a tentative D call TRBD1 (5 bases). The CDR3 spans 15 residues. CDR1 is DFQATT, CDR2 SNEGSKA, per germline (reference sequence). V was cut by 0 bases and J by 7 bases, with 16 bases left in between. The CDR3 is CSARDRTTLGNEQFF. CDR3 sequence (DNA): TGCAGTGCTAGAGATCGGACAACCTTGGGGAATGAGCAGTTCTTC.

In the case of this clonotype: This sequence may be a read error, since a much larger clone differs from it by one base. The chain couples TRBV5-5 to TRBJ2-5; D unresolved. The CDR3 runs 15 residues. Germline lookup yields CDR1 SGHKS and CDR2 YYEKEE (reference sequence). The CDR3 nucleotides are TGTGCCAGCAGCTTGATCGGGCAGGCACAAGAGACCCACTACTTC. Its protein product is CASSLIGQAQETHYF.

This clonotype was seen only a few times. The V and J genes are TRBV7-2 and TRBJ1-1; D not resolved. The CDR3 length is 12 residues. Per germline, CDR1 SGHTA and CDR2 FQGNSA. Between the trimmed V and J ends, which lost 3 bases and 7 bases, there was a span of 9 bases. CDR3: CASSFSEYEAFF. The CDR3 DNA is TGTGCCAGCAGCTTCTCGGAGTATGAAGCTTTCTTT. Together with reference TRBV7-2 and TRBJ1-1, the CDR3 gives the full variable domain: GAGVSQSPSNKVTEKGKDVELRCDPISGHTALYWYRQSLGQGLEFLIYFQGNSAPDKSGLPSDRFSAERTGGSVSTLTIQRTQQEDSAVYLCASSFSEYEAFFGQGTRLTVV.

J is TRBJ1-1 and V is TRBV4-1, with D uncertain. The V gene lost 0 bases and the J gene lost 6 bases, with 11 bases spanning the gap. CDR1 and CDR2 from the germline V gene are MGHRA and YSYEKL. The CDR3 covers 14 residues. In DNA form, the CDR3 reads TGCGCCAGCAGCCAAGATACGGGTGTAGCTGAAGCTTTCTTT. It codes for CASSQDTGVAEAFF.

This clonotype was counted ten times or more. This sequence joins TRBV12-3 or TRBV12-4 and TRBJ1-2, with a possible D match to TRBD1 (6 bases). CDR3 length equals 15 residues. V lost 6 bases to trimming and J lost 3 bases, with 17 bases between them. CDR3 region: CASRGTGMGDYGYTF. The CDR3, as DNA: TGTGCCAGCAGGGGAACAGGGATGGGCGACTATGGCTACACCTTC.

This clonotype was detected a few times. This chain connects TRBV10-1 to TRBJ2-3; D is unresolved. The CDR3 contains 16 residues. CDR1 and CDR2 from the germline V gene are WNHNN and SYGVQD (reference sequence). Trimming cost V 0 bases and J 2 bases, with 12 bases left between them. The CDR3 region has the DNA TGCGCCAGCAGTGAGTCGACTGGCGGAGACACAGATACGCAGTATTTT. Translation: CASSESTGGDTDTQYF.

This clonotype was seen repeatedly, ten times or more. V is TRBV10-3 and J is TRBJ2-7, with D perhaps matching TRBD1 or TRBD2 (5 bases each). The V gene's germline CDR1 is ENHRY and CDR2 SYGVKD. Trimming took 8 bases from V and 5 from J, leaving 16 bases between them. The CDR3 extends over 13 amino acids. CDR3 sequence reads: CAIAGTGAHEQYF. The CDR3 DNA reads TGTGCCATCGCCGGGACCGGGGCCCACGAGCAGTACTTC.

The chain couples TRBV18 to TRBJ2-1; D may match TRBD1 or TRBD2 (5 bases each). V shed 3 bases and J shed 11 bases, with 11 bases lying between them. The CDR3 length is 12 residues. Germline CDR1 reads KGHSH; CDR2 reads LQKENI. The CDR3 protein is CASSPRDRKQFF. CDR3 DNA sequence: TGTGCCAGCTCACCTCGGGACCGGAAGCAGTTCTTC.

This chain links TRBV10-3 with TRBJ2-7; TRBD1 might be the D (6 bases). Germline CDR1 reads ENHRY; CDR2 reads SYGVKD. The CDR3 has 14 amino acids. The ends were cut back, 3 bases at V and 6 bases at J, with 15 bases in the middle. The CDR3 is CAISELGAKGEQYF. The CDR3 coding sequence is TGTGCCATCAGTGAATTGGGGGCGAAGGGCGAGCAGTACTTC.

This clonotype was picked up a small number of times. The rearrangement uses TRBV7-2 and TRBJ2-3, with D possibly TRBD2 on 5 matching bases. This CDR3 contains 14 residues. Germline assignment: CDR1 SGHTA and CDR2 FQGNSA. V lost 0 bases and J 8 bases, leaving 12 bases between the germline ends. The CDR3 loop reads CASSLARSAGTQYF. CDR3 in DNA: TGTGCCAGCAGCTTAGCGAGGAGCGCGGGTACGCAGTATTTT.